Following are 19 T cell receptor beta chains from one sample sequenced in a study of CD8+CD57+ T cells in acquired aplastic anemia. Profiling that covered TCR beta VDJ and CDR3 relied on genomic DNA as its template. TCRdb re-called the reads with MiXCR, one entry per CDR3 protein. The data contain hundreds of thousands of distinct CDR3 sequences, around 72% of them seen just once; the ten biggest clones take up under 4.5%. Sequences were obtained from sorted CD4+, CD8+, or CD8+CD57+ T cells (not recorded which) from PBMCs. The receptors originated from a human donor in good health, serving as a control.

Concerning this clonotype itself: One end of the junction varies from germline; a read error may be responsible. The chain employs TRBV7-3 and TRBJ1-1, with TRBD1 identical over 8 bases. Germline lookup yields CDR1 SGHTA and CDR2 FQGTGA. The CDR3 is 14 amino acids. The CDR3 sequence: CASSMGQARGEQYF. CDR3 sequence (DNA): TGTGCCAGCAGCATGGGACAGGCCAGGGGAGAGCAGTACTTT.

The rearrangement links TRBV7-2 to TRBJ2-5, with 8 bases lining up with TRBD2. V trimming: 0 bases; J trimming: 13 bases; junction bases outside the gene matches: 13. CDR3 size: 15 residues. Germline CDR1 and CDR2: SGHTA and FQGNSA. In DNA form, the CDR3 reads TGTGCCAGCAGCTTAGCTAGGACGGGGGGGGGCTACACGTACTTC. This codes for CASSLARTGGGYTYF.

This clonotype was observed once. An end of the junction does not agree with germline; a read error may underlie this. J is TRBJ1-3 and V is TRBV7-3; D remains ambiguous. Germline V gene sequence: CDR1 SGHTA, CDR2 FQGTGA. This CDR3 is 13 amino acids long. CDR3: CASSLENGNTISF. The CDR3 DNA is TGTGCCAGCAGCTTGGAAAATGGAAACACCATATCTTTT.

The chain uses TRBV2 and TRBJ2-7; D might be TRBD1 (5 bases). V lost 6 bases and J 1 base, leaving 10 bases between the germline ends. Looked up from germline, CDR1 is SNHLY and CDR2 is FYNNEI. This CDR3 comprises 13 residues. The CDR3 loop is CASRAGQSYEQYF. The CDR3 nucleotides read TGTGCCAGCAGAGCAGGGCAGTCCTACGAGCAGTACTTC.

On this clonotype itself: Without the conserved terminal phenylalanine or tryptophan, this CDR3 likely stems from a read error. This chain uses TRBV7-3 with TRBJ1-2; D remains ambiguous. Germline-derived CDR1 and CDR2 are SGHTA and FQGTGA. Trimming left V 6 bases short and J 2 bases short, with 10 bases between. CDR3 length: 13 amino acids. CDR3 residues: CASSESPNYGYTH. CDR3 DNA sequence: TGTGCCAGCAGTGAATCCCCAAACTATGGCTACACCCAC.

This chain joins TRBV20-1 and TRBJ2-7, with TRBD1 matching 8 bases. The length of the CDR3 is 17 residues. V lost 0 bases to trimming and J lost 2 bases; unmatched junction nucleotides: 12. Germline V gene sequence: CDR1 DFQATT, CDR2 SNEGSKA (reference sequence). CDR3 sequence reads: CSARDGAGTGHPYEQYF. Here the CDR3 DNA reads TGCAGTGCTAGAGACGGGGCGGGGACAGGCCACCCCTACGAGCAGTACTTC.

The gene calls are TRBV12-3 or TRBV12-4 and TRBJ1-6, with 9 nucleotides matching TRBD1. This CDR3 is 15 amino acids long. The ends lost 7 bases at V and 8 bases at J; junction bases unmatched: 9. CDR3 residues: CASTVTGGVYSPLHF. The CDR3 nucleotides are TGTGCCAGCACCGTTACAGGGGGCGTTTATTCACCCCTCCACTTT.

The chain carries TRBV9 and TRBJ2-7; a weak D match, TRBD2 (5 bases). Germline V CDR1 and CDR2: SGDLS, YYNGEE. V was trimmed by 7 bases and J by 3 bases, leaving 11 bases between them. CDR3 length: 12 residues. Here the CDR3 reads CASARGYYEQYF. CDR3 bases: TGTGCCAGCGCGAGAGGGTACTACGAGCAGTACTTC.

The CDR3 loop is CASSRQGGGVSDEQFF. The CDR3 coding sequence is TGTGCCAGCAGCCGACAGGGGGGGGGCGTGTCTGATGAGCAGTTCTTC. The chain couples TRBV5-5 to TRBJ2-1, with 9 bases lining up with TRBD1. The V and J ends lost 4 bases and 8 bases, in that order; junction bases with no gene match: 13. The CDR3 runs to 16 residues. CDR1 SGHKS and CDR2 YYEKEE come from the germline V gene (reference sequence).

In its sample, this clonotype was seen many times. This chain connects TRBV12-3 or TRBV12-4 to TRBJ2-1; D may be TRBD1 (7 bases). V gave up 6 bases and J gave up 9 bases, with 21 bases separating them. The CDR3 is 15 amino acids. This CDR3 reads CASSRRQGGVGEQFF. CDR3 sequence (DNA): TGTGCCAGCAGCCGACGCCAGGGGGGAGTGGGTGAGCAGTTCTTC.

With respect to this clonotype: At one end, the junction sequence differs from germline, possibly due to a read error. The CDR3 DNA follows: TGCGCCAGCAGCTTCAGGGGTGGAATAGGAGAGATCCAGCACTTC. It translates to CASSFRGGIGEIQHF. The chain is built from TRBV5-1 and TRBJ2-5; D perhaps matches TRBD1 (6 bases). The germline gives CDR1 SGHRS, CDR2 YFSETQ. This CDR3 comprises 15 residues.

In this sample, this clonotype turned up once. The rearrangement links TRBV11-3 to TRBJ1-2; tentatively, D is TRBD1 (5 bases). This CDR3 is 14 amino acids long. Germline V gives CDR1 SGHNT, CDR2 YENEEA. V was cut by 5 bases and J by 5 bases, with 15 bases left in between. CDR3 amino acids: CASSAKGPFYGYTF. CDR3 nucleotides: TGTGCCAGCAGCGCAAAGGGACCGTTTTATGGCTACACCTTC.

The chain has TRBV7-6 and TRBJ2-7; no definite D call. Germline lookup yields CDR1 SGHVS and CDR2 FNYEAQ. Trimming pared 5 bases from V and 6 bases from J, leaving 14 bases between. The CDR3 has 13 amino acids. CDR3 nucleotide sequence: TGTGCCAGCAGCGTGGAGTTGGCGTTCGAGCAGTACTTC. Translation gives CASSVELAFEQYF.

This clonotype was seen at least ten times. The V call is TRBV4-1, the J call TRBJ2-3; 10 bases map to TRBD2. Germline loops: CDR1 MGHRA, CDR2 YSYEKL. The V segment lost 4 bases and the J segment 3 bases; nucleotides outside the gene matches: 16. The CDR3 runs 19 residues. The CDR3 DNA reads TGCGCCAGCAGCCCAACGGTGCTGTCTAGCGGGGGAGGAACAGATACGCAGTATTTT. Translation gives CASSPTVLSSGGGTDTQYF.

This clonotype was observed a few times. The V call is TRBV7-2, the J call TRBJ2-7; TRBD2 aligns across 11 bases. The CDR3 is 14 amino acids. V lost 11 bases and J lost 3; bases outside the gene matches: 9. Germline V gives CDR1 SGHTA, CDR2 FQGNSA. CDR3 sequence (DNA): TGTGCCGCTACGACTAGCGGGGTATTCTACGAGCAGTACGTC. Translating it yields CAATTSGVFYEQYV.

This chain connects TRBV20-1 to TRBJ2-2, with D unresolved. The germline V and J ends were trimmed by 0 bases and 2 bases, with 10 bases remaining between them. CDR3 size: 15 residues. Germline V gene sequence: CDR1 DFQATT, CDR2 SNEGSKA (reference sequence). DNA for the CDR3: TGCAGTGCTAGAGATCGGTACCCAAACACCGGGGAGCTGTTTTTT. This encodes CSARDRYPNTGELFF.

Ten or more counts support this clonotype. The V and J genes are TRBV20-1 and TRBJ1-5; the match to TRBD1 covers 7 bases. Trimming cost V 5 bases and J 3 bases; bases outside gene matches: 10. The germline gives CDR1 DFQATT, CDR2 SNEGSKA (reference sequence). The CDR3 totals 15 residues. This CDR3 reads CSAYIPGQYNQPQHF. The CDR3 nucleotides are TGCAGTGCTTACATACCGGGACAGTACAATCAGCCCCAGCATTTT.

This clonotype was detected only a few times. The rearrangement uses TRBV19 and TRBJ1-2; 8 bases are a match to TRBD1. From germline, CDR1 is LNHDA and CDR2 SQIVND (reference sequence). This CDR3 region has 13 residues. V was pared by 4 bases and J by 7 bases, with 5 bases of the junction left unmatched. In DNA, the CDR3 is TGTGCCAGTAGTACATGGACAGGGACTGGCTACACCTTC. This sequence encodes CASSTWTGTGYTF.

The genes are TRBV2 and TRBJ1-2; D possibly corresponds to TRBD1 (5 bases). V lost 3 bases to trimming and J lost 8 bases, with 13 bases between them. Looked up from germline, CDR1 is SNHLY and CDR2 is FYNNEI. This CDR3 has 13 amino acids. This chain's CDR3 is CASSDPGTNGYTF. The CDR3 region has the DNA TGTGCCAGCAGTGATCCTGGGACGAACGGCTACACCTTC.